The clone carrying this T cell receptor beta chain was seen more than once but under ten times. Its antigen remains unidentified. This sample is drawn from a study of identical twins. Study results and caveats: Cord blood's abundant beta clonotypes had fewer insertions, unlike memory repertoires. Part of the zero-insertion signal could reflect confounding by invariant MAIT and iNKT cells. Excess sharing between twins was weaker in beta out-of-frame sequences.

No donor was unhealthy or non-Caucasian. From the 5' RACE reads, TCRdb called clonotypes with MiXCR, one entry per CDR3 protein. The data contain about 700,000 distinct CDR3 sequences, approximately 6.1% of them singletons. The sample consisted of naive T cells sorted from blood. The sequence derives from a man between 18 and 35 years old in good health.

The CDR3: CASSFRTGGTEAFF. Written as DNA, the CDR3 is TGTGCCAGCAGCTTCCGGACAGGGGGCACTGAAGCTTTCTTT. The rearrangement uses TRBV7-9 and TRBJ1-1, with TRBD1 matching over 10 bases. V lost 3 bases and J lost 4; bases outside the gene matches: 2. The germline gives CDR1 SEHNR, CDR2 FQNEAQ (reference sequence). This CDR3 has 14 residues.